This TCR beta chain comes out of a study of blood T cell repertoires in COVID-19 (TCRdb year 2020). The study in broad terms: Collaborator samples came from the United States, Italy and Spain and covered acute and convalescent phases of COVID-19. The prospective study material was composed of cDNA or gDNA derived from T cells, B-cell-depleted T cells, or PBMCs. The dataset comprised deeply sampled blood TCRbeta repertoires from subjects exposed to, actively infected with, or recovered from COVID-19. The repertoires were made available in a free public database intended to serve as a resource for research on the immune response to SARS-CoV-2. The samples were drawn from two sources: the first 160 participants of the ongoing ImmuneRACE study, and over 950 subjects contributed by 6 global collaborators. Nearly every sample came with metadata listing a de-identified subject ID, COVID-19 status, age in years and sex. Where available, HLA class I and class II types were taken from metadata supplied by the sample provider and were not determined by assay-based typing.

One collaborating source in Seattle enrolled patients during active infection and followed them longitudinally through the course of disease. Whole blood was collected in K2EDTA tubes by collaborating institutions according to the institutions' own protocols. For TCRbeta analysis, collaborators shipped samples in one of three forms: frozen whole blood, isolated PBMCs, or DNA extracted from either of those sample types. Details on this clone: Its binding antigen is unknown. No base qualities exist here, and no much larger clone lies one base off it.

TCRbeta CDR3 regions were amplified from genomic DNA using the immunoSEQ Assay, a bias-controlled multiplex PCR. As for the authors' bioinformatics: Within the assay, amplification of reference gene primers was used to estimate how many nucleated cells each sample contained. To quantify the absolute abundance of each unique TCRbeta CDR3 rearrangement, sequence reads were collapsed and filtered. For each sample, productive Simpson clonality was calculated as the square root of Simpson's diversity index over productive rearrangements. Entries here come from immuneACCESS through TCRdb and include only in-frame sequences with V and J called. Some clones fail to appear in such tables; in the studies checked, an unresolved V gene covers under half of the shortfall, and the cause of the remainder is unknown. V, J and clone size derive from that table, while D and trimming were established from the DNA sequence. The sample records around 210,000 clones, around four fifths of which are singletons. The ten most abundant clones make up roughly 0.91% of the sample.

The study at large found these results: Clinical and demographic metadata were provided uncurated, with the amount varying by source and participant.

The TCR originated in a man aged 55-75 years with COVID-19, enrolled during active disease. Sample: peripheral blood.

The CDR3 has the sequence CASSTPGGRTYEQYF. Read as DNA, the sequence is TGTGCCAGTAGTACCCCCGGCGGGAGAACCTACGAGCAGTACTTC. This chain joins TRBV19 to TRBJ2-7; 7 of the junction bases match TRBD2. Trimming leaves V shorter by 4 bases and J shorter by 2 bases, with the junction holding 8 bases beyond the gene matches. The germline V gene (reference sequence) yields LNHDA for CDR1 and SQIVND for CDR2. Measured from the cysteine to the phenylalanine, the CDR3 is 15 residues long. The DNA shown is the 45-base CDR3, in frame from base 1.